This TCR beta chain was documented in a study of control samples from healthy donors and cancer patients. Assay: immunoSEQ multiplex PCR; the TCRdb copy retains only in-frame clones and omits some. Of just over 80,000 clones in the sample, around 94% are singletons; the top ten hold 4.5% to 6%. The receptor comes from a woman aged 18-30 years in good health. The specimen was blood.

The CDR3 loop is CATRNRGAPINEQFF. The DNA of the CDR3 is TGTGCCACCAGAAACAGGGGAGCCCCAATCAATGAGCAGTTCTTC. The chain uses TRBV6-5 and TRBJ2-1; 7 bases align to TRBD1. Germline V gene data show CDR1 as MNHEY and CDR2 as SVGAGI. This CDR3 spans 15 amino acids. Unmatched junction bases numbered 15, after V lost 10 bases and J lost 6 bases.